This T cell receptor (beta chain) was observed in a study of T-cell reconstitution after alpha-beta-depleted transplantation in children. This clonotype occurred many times. Antigen: not known. Whole-study results and caveats: By about two months after transplant, alpha-beta T cells reportedly arose from several hundred graft clones that had expanded. A year had passed since transplant, and T-cell counts and diversity by then came mostly from newly produced T cells. Surviving recipient cells, namely T cells and thymic progenitors, were the source of high day-60 TCRbeta diversity in some patients.

During its preparation, the TCRbeta library received unique molecular identifiers. TCRdb re-derived calls from the PCR reads in MiXCR, one entry per CDR3 protein. Of about 200,000 distinct CDR3 sequences in the sample, 7.5% to 9.5% are singletons; the top ten hold approximately 40%. CDR1 is DFQATT, CDR2 SNEGSKA, per germline (reference sequence). The CDR3 extends over 16 amino acids. Deletions cut 0 bases from V and 2 bases from J, with 14 bases between. The clonotype comes from a male patient aged 2-15 years who had a stem cell transplant for acute myeloid leukemia, so the T cells may come from the graft donor. Sequencing used PBMCs, mostly from graft donor cells, obtained 360 days after TCRalphabeta/CD19-depleted stem cell transplant. The rearrangement joins TRBV20-1 to TRBJ2-1, with D perhaps TRBD2 (7 bases). CDR3 loop: CSARDWGGPPYNEQFF. In nucleotides, the CDR3 is TGCAGTGCTAGAGATTGGGGGGGCCCGCCCTACAATGAGCAGTTCTTC.